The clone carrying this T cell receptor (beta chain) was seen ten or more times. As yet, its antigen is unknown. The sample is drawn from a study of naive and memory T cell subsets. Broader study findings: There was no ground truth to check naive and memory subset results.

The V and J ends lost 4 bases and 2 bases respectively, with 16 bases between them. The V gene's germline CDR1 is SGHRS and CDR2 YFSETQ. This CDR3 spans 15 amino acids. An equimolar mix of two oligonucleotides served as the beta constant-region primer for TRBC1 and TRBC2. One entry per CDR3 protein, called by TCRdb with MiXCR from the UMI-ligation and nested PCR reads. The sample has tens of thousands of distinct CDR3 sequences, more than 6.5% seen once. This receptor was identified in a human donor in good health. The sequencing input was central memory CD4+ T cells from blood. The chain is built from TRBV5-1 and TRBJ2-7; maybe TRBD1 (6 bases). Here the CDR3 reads CASSVAGDPAYEQYF. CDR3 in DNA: TGCGCCAGCAGCGTTGCAGGGGATCCCGCCTACGAGCAGTACTTC.